This paragraph reports one T cell receptor beta chain. Antigen: not known. Though nominally healthy at sampling, donors likely had unrecorded immune exposures. The data originate from a study of cytomegalovirus exposure and HLA in healthy donors. Notes on the study in general: In a later analysis, V- and J-gene trimming of beta chains associated with a DCLRE1C missense variant, replicated independently. Across HLA loci, a later analysis found differing TCR association rates, with DRB1 most and HLA-C fewest.

V was cut by 0 bases and J by 3 bases, with 11 bases left in between. There are 15 residues in the CDR3. The V gene's germline CDR1 is MGHRA and CDR2 YSYEKL. Primers included in the PCR were 60 Vbeta and 13 Jbeta primers. Produced via immunoSEQ multiplex PCR; TCRdb's table is partial and in-frame only. The table has 75,000 to 80,000 clones, about four fifths seen once; the top ten hold 1.6%. Sequenced material: PBMCs. The chain joins TRBV4-1 to TRBJ2-5; D is possibly TRBD2 (6 bases). The TCR originated in a man aged 40-49 years in good health and CMV-seronegative. CDR3: CASSQDGDFEETQYF. The CDR3 DNA reads as TGCGCCAGCAGCCAAGATGGGGACTTCGAAGAGACCCAGTACTTC.